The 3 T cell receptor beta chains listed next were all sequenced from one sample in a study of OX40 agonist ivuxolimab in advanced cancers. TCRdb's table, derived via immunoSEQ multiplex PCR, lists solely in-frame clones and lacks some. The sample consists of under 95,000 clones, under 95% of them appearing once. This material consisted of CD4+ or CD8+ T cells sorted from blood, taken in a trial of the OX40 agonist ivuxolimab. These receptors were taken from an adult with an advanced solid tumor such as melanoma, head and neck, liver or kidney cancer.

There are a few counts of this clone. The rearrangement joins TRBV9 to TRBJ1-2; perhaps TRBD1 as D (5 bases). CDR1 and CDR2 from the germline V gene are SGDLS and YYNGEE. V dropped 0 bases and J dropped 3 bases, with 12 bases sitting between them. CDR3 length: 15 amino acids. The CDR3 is CASSVGWGADYGYTF. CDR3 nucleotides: TGTGCCAGCAGCGTAGGATGGGGCGCGGACTATGGCTACACCTTC.

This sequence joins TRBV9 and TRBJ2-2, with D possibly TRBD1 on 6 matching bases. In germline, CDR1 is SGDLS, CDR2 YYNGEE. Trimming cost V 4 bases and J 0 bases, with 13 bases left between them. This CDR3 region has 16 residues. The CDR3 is CASSLRGDTNTGELFF. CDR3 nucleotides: TGTGCCAGCAGCCTACGAGGGGACACGAACACCGGGGAGCTGTTTTTT.

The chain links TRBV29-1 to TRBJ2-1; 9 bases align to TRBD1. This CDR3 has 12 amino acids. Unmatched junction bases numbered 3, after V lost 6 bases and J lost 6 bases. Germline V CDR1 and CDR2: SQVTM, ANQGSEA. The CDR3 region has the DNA TGCAGCGTCTGGGACAGGGTCAATGAGCAGTTCTTC. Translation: CSVWDRVNEQFF.